The rows below give T cell receptor beta chains drawn from one sample of a study of blood T cells in healthy people across ages. TCRdb recomputed calls from the 5' RACE reads with MiXCR, one row per CDR3 protein. Of 1,500,000 or so distinct CDR3 sequences listed, 45% to 70% are singletons. The material sequenced was blood. These receptors were collected from a man between 18 and 35 years old in good health. CDR3s leave out the opening cysteine and the closing phenylalanine or tryptophan.

v_gene: TRBV20-1
CDR3aa: SLTPGGPGNEQY

v_gene: TRBV20-1
CDR3aa: SARLREGRNTEAF

v_gene: TRBV7-9
CDR3aa: AGGGRQETQY

v_gene: TRBV3-1
CDR3aa: ASSQQRGGPSNEQF

v_gene: TRBV5-1
CDR3aa: ASSLDGRVFYT

v_gene: TRBV21-1
CDR3aa: ASSSSLVGGYNEQF

v_gene: TRBV4-1
CDR3aa: ASSQDRYRVGRLEQY

v_gene: TRBV7-2
CDR3aa: ASNYEGNTEAF

v_gene: TRBV5-1
CDR3aa: ASSLIVGRQETQY

v_gene: TRBV20-1
CDR3aa: SATRGGQPYNEQF

v_gene: TRBV27
CDR3aa: ASSRGAGTDTQY

v_gene: TRBV10-3
CDR3aa: AISVTLGDQETQY

v_gene: TRBV20-1
CDR3aa: GNLAGGLFNYGYT

v_gene: TRBV6-5
CDR3aa: ASSYTTGVTEAF

v_gene: TRBV28
CDR3aa: ASSFREPF

v_gene: TRBV6-5
CDR3aa: ASRRAGDYGYT

v_gene: TRBV29-1
CDR3aa: SVARDRLYEQY

v_gene: TRBV6-6
CDR3aa: ASSYSTWDSSFYGYT

v_gene: TRBV25-1
CDR3aa: ASSDAGGNQPQH

v_gene: TRBV9
CDR3aa: ASSAGAMDTQY

v_gene: TRBV4-3
CDR3aa: ASSQEWTHTEAF

v_gene: TRBV5-1
CDR3aa: ASSSGLERSYEQY

v_gene: TRBV28
CDR3aa: ASKVQGLTGANVLT

v_gene: TRBV27
CDR3aa: ASSLLGLDHNEQF

v_gene: TRBV27
CDR3aa: ASSDRSSNQPQH

v_gene: TRBV2
CDR3aa: ASSDMAEWIQY

v_gene: TRBV5-1
CDR3aa: ASSLGGLNAEAF

v_gene: TRBV6-5
CDR3aa: ASSYAGENTGELF

v_gene: TRBV4-1
CDR3aa: ASNEYGTGKETQY

v_gene: TRBV4-1
CDR3aa: ASSQATGPNEQY

v_gene: TRBV4-1
CDR3aa: ASSRGRGSSYNEQF

v_gene: TRBV9
CDR3aa: ASSASRGETYGYT

v_gene: TRBV7-2
CDR3aa: ASSQKRGGNTGELF

v_gene: TRBV4-3
CDR3aa: ASSQGQGYQPQH

v_gene: TRBV27
CDR3aa: ASSLGRGYYEQY

v_gene: TRBV20-1
CDR3aa: SARDRLAETQY

v_gene: TRBV14
CDR3aa: ASNSKGQQETQY

v_gene: TRBV5-1
CDR3aa: ASSLYPGQEDYGYT

v_gene: TRBV20-1
CDR3aa: SVPRGRGTGELF

v_gene: TRBV11-2
CDR3aa: ASSFPGLGYEQY

v_gene: TRBV9
CDR3aa: ASSVDGRGLYEQY

v_gene: TRBV7-8
CDR3aa: ASRIAGSTDTQY

v_gene: TRBV2
CDR3aa: ASRGGFGEKLF

v_gene: TRBV6-6
CDR3aa: ASIGLEGFYNEQY

v_gene: TRBV3-1
CDR3aa: ASSHNRAAGGEQY

v_gene: TRBV7-9
CDR3aa: ASSLSASGANVLT

v_gene: TRBV6-6
CDR3aa: ASSMIQGPAEQY

v_gene: TRBV6-1
CDR3aa: ASSEVWELEQF

v_gene: TRBV29-1
CDR3aa: SVEPMQGGPDEQF

v_gene: TRBV6-6
CDR3aa: ASSDTERPSNQPQH

v_gene: TRBV20-1
CDR3aa: SASQGPEAF

v_gene: TRBV29-1
CDR3aa: SVKGITSYEQY

v_gene: TRBV20-1
CDR3aa: SARTSGRADSREQF

v_gene: TRBV6-4
CDR3aa: ARRGQAYT

v_gene: TRBV28
CDR3aa: ASRLGVGTWGNEQY

v_gene: TRBV3-1
CDR3aa: ASSVRDYPSTDTQY

v_gene: TRBV9
CDR3aa: ASSPTREAHVSYEQY

v_gene: TRBV7-9
CDR3aa: ASSLAFRDVHEQY

v_gene: TRBV6-6
CDR3aa: ASSYGRSNNYEQY

v_gene: TRBV7-2
CDR3aa: ASSLDLETGSTDTQY